The text below deals with one TCR beta chain. The antigen it binds to is not known. Per-nucleotide qualities are absent, and no much larger clonotype sits a single base away. The donors were healthy, HIV-negative adults with no recently reported acute infections or vaccinations. Only Caucasian adults living in Nashville, Tennessee, USA were represented among the donors. Magnetic negative selection was used to enrich CD4+ T cells, after which naive cells were positively selected on CD45RA and the negative fraction became the memory subset. Blood was collected by leukapheresis, and PBMCs were isolated by Ficoll-Histopaque density gradient centrifugation and then cryopreserved in liquid nitrogen vapor phase. Analytical flow cytometry was used to check the purity and quantity of each magnetically sorted T cell population. From each sorted fraction, genomic DNA was isolated and quantified by UV absorbance on a Nanodrop 2000c.

The data derive from a study of shared clonotypes between healthy human individuals (dated by TCRdb to the early 2020s). Regarding the study in general: The cohort comprised two women and three men aged 18 to 49 years. For each donor, three plates each were used for CD4 naive and CD4 memory, two plates were used for CD8 naive, and one plate was used for CD8 memory. The study deeply sequenced blood TCR repertoires of about five healthy adults to estimate repertoire size and the extent of clonotype sharing between individuals. Per donor, leukapheresis produced somewhere between about 0.94 and 9.5 billion PBMCs. To increase sequencing depth and limit assay-specific biases, TCR repertoire library preparation and sequencing were carried out by different laboratories using diverse techniques. The full study reports these points: Larger estimated clonotype richness was generally found for naive subsets than for memory subsets. Pairwise subsampling led to the expectation that sequencing depth would affect the degree of clonotype sharing among donors. Compared with non-shared clonotypes, clonotypes shared by all four sorted-subset donors had higher generation probabilities. Around 5.4% of naive CD4, around 3.5% of naive CD8, around 2.3% of memory CD4, and 0.4% of memory CD8 clonotypes were shared across several donors. Sampling was restricted to blood, and TCR repertoires in tissue are likely to differ from TCR repertoires in blood. Because the study included a small number of donors, the genetic and exposure-history diversity represented was limited. Rarefaction of sorted-subset datasets indicated incomplete sequencing despite the large sequencing depth.

Using the deep immunoSEQ assay, TCR CDR3 regions were amplified from genomic DNA by multiplex PCR. Extracted genomic DNA from each cell subset was spread evenly across all wells of several immunoSEQ 96-well plates, with each plate serving as a replicate. For sorted subsets, each replicate PCR was loaded with approximately 0.2 ug genomic DNA, equivalent to roughly 30,000 T cell genomes. Purified libraries were quantified with a Qubit 3.0 fluorometer, sized on a Bioanalyzer 2100, and re-quantified with the KAPA Library Quantification kit. Each immunoSEQ 96-well plate was sequenced on its own single-read 150-cycle Illumina NextSeq 550 flow cell. As for the original processing: Because the immunoSEQ output included only junctional sequences and no quality scores, the filtering could not be the same as the filtering used for full-length reads. Sequences were annotated with PyIR, a Python wrapper for IgBLAST v1.9, using IMGT germline references to assign V/J genes and CDR3. Any read was removed if the V/J assignment was weak (E-value above 1e-6), the CDR3 was missing, or the read contained stop codons, out-of-frame junctions, or ambiguous translated residues. V3J clonotypes were defined by identical inferred V gene, J gene, and CDR3 amino acid sequence. Percentage overlap between repertoires was computed as shared unique clonotypes divided by the size of the smaller repertoire. Three approaches were used to assess repertoire richness: RTK rarefaction, the Chao1 estimator, and Recon v2.1 estimates of unobserved clonotypes. OLGA was used to compute generation probabilities for all TCRbeta clonotypes that the gDNA method yielded from several donors. TCRdb limited this immuneACCESS table to in-frame rearrangements with V and J called. A share of clones is missing; checked studies link under half to unresolved V genes, and the rest is unexplained. V and J calls and clone size come straight from that table; D and trimming were deduced from the DNA. The sample yields about 2 million clones; 85% to 95% were counted once. In total, the top ten clones hold more than 0.1% of the sample.

The sample comprised naive CD4+ T cells sorted from blood. The cell subset or site label of this sample denotes: CD45RA+ positively selected. This sequence originates from a man younger than 35 in good health.

The DNA reads as follows: TGTGCCAGCAGTTCCCCCGGGACAGGGGGCTGGGATGAGCAGTTCTTC. This encodes CASSSPGTGGWDEQFF. This sequence uses TRBV28 and TRBJ2-1; TRBD1 aligns with 12 central bases. Reading from cysteine to phenylalanine, the CDR3 counts 16 amino acids. Solely the CDR3 DNA is kept, with 48 bases framed from the first base. V is trimmed back by 4 bases and J by 8 bases, and the junction contains 9 bases that no gene match accounts for. For CDR1 and CDR2, the germline V gene lists MDHEN and SYDVKM.